These 21 T cell receptor beta chains share one sample of origin, sequenced in a study of blood T cell repertoires in COVID-19. Libraries were prepared by immunoSEQ multiplex PCR; TCRdb keeps only in-frame clonotypes and omits some of them. In the table there are about 80,000 clones, around 83% of which are singletons. The sequenced material came from peripheral blood. These receptors were taken from a human donor in a cohort sampled during active COVID-19.

V and J are TRBV11-3 and TRBJ2-7; 10 bases line up with TRBD1. The CDR3 has 15 residues. Germline CDR1 reads SGHNT; CDR2 reads YENEEA. Trimming took 1 base from V and 2 from J; bases not matched to a gene: 2. CDR3: CASSLVGQGAYEQYF. CDR3 in DNA: TGTGCCAGCAGCTTAGTTGGACAGGGGGCCTACGAGCAGTACTTC.

The chain joins TRBV11-1 to TRBJ1-1, with D hard to call. Trimming shortened V by 5 bases and J by 3 bases, and 19 bases separated the two germline ends. Germline V gene data show CDR1 as SGHAT and CDR2 as FQDESV (reference sequence). The CDR3 runs 16 residues. The CDR3 spells CASSLNRVVGYTEAFF. The CDR3 DNA is TGTGCCAGCAGCCTCAACCGGGTGGTTGGGTACACTGAAGCTTTCTTT.

The rearrangement joins TRBV9 to TRBJ1-2; 7 nucleotides match TRBD1. CDR3 length: 14 residues. Germline CDR1 is SGDLS and CDR2 is YYNGEE. Germline trimming cut 4 bases from V and 4 bases from J; bases unmatched to any gene: 7. The DNA of the CDR3 is TGTGCCAGCAGCCCGGCCAGGACAGGCTATGGCTACACCTTC. The encoded protein is CASSPARTGYGYTF. Complete variable domain (other parts from reference TRBV9 and TRBJ1-2): DSGVTQTPKHLITATGQRVTLRCSPRSGDLSVYWYQQSLDQGLQFLIQYYNGEERAKGNILERFSAQQFPDLHSELNLSSLELGDSALYFCASSPARTGYGYTFGSGTRLTVV.

The chain joins TRBV11-2 to TRBJ2-1, with D maybe TRBD1 (5 bases). The CDR3 covers 13 residues. Trimming pared 8 bases from V and 6 bases from J, leaving 14 bases between. The V gene's germline CDR1 is SGHAT and CDR2 FQNNGV. The CDR3 region has the DNA TGTGCCAGCGGTAGGGGCAGGGTCAATGAGCAGTTCTTC. Translated, it gives CASGRGRVNEQFF.

V usage is TRBV6-1 and J usage is TRBJ2-7; TRBD2 is a possible D gene (7 bases). The CDR3 has 14 amino acids. V was clipped by 0 bases and J by 4 bases, with 10 bases between them. In germline, CDR1 is MNHNS, CDR2 SASEGT. DNA for the CDR3: TGTGCCAGCAGTGAAGCGGGAGGGGGTTACGAGCAGTACTTC. As protein: CASSEAGGGYEQYF.

The V gene is TRBV4-1, the J gene TRBJ2-7, with TRBD1 matching over 7 bases. The CDR3 loop spans 16 amino acids. J gave up 5 bases and V 0 bases, and 10 bases lay outside the gene matches. In germline, CDR1 is MGHRA, CDR2 YSYEKL. CDR3: CASSQDSPRQGHEQYF. CDR3 DNA sequence: TGCGCCAGCAGCCAAGACTCCCCAAGACAGGGTCACGAGCAGTACTTC.

The chain is built from TRBV7-6 and TRBJ2-7; 11 bases align to TRBD2. CDR3 length equals 16 residues. The V gene's germline CDR1 is SGHVS and CDR2 FNYEAQ. V shed 5 bases, J shed 4 bases, and the junction held 10 bases outside the gene matches. CDR3 protein: CASSPEVGTSGYEQYF. The DNA for the CDR3 is TGTGCCAGCAGCCCCGAAGTCGGGACTAGCGGTTACGAGCAGTACTTC.

V gene TRBV27 combines with J gene TRBJ2-1; 7 positions agree with TRBD2. CDR1 and CDR2 (germline): MNHEY, SMNVEV (reference sequence). V lost 10 bases, J lost 6 bases, and 6 bases stayed unmatched. This CDR3 is 12 amino acids long. CDR3 DNA: TGTGCCACCCGGGAGGCAGGCAATGAGCAGTTCTTC. As protein: CATREAGNEQFF.

J is TRBJ1-5 and V is TRBV16; weak D call: TRBD1 (5 bases). The germline gives CDR1 KGHSY, CDR2 FQNENV. The CDR3 has 15 residues. With 0 bases removed from V and 6 bases from J, the gap between germline ends came to 12 bases. Here the CDR3 DNA reads TGTGCCAGCAGCCAATCCAGGAGCAGGGTTCAGCCCCAGCATTTT. Its translation is CASSQSRSRVQPQHF.

This clone was counted a few times. The chain carries TRBV10-3 and TRBJ2-5, with TRBD1 matching 8 bases. CDR3 length: 15 residues. Germline CDR1 is ENHRY and CDR2 is SYGVKD. Germline trimming cut 3 bases from V and 5 bases from J; bases unmatched to any gene: 8. CDR3 coding DNA: TGTGCCATCAGTGACCCCGGACAGGGAAAGGAGACCCAGTACTTC. Its translation: CAISDPGQGKETQYF.

There are a few counts of this clone. J is TRBJ1-1 and V is TRBV19, with 7 bases lining up with TRBD1. In germline, CDR1 is LNHDA, CDR2 SQIVND (reference sequence). The CDR3 totals 15 residues. V shed 4 bases, J shed 3 bases, and the junction held 8 bases outside the gene matches. The CDR3 DNA reads TGTGCCAGTAGTAGGGGGAGACAGGGTGACACTGAAGCTTTCTTT. Residues: CASSRGRQGDTEAFF.

The chain combines TRBV6-5 with TRBJ1-1; D is uncertain. The CDR3 contains 14 residues. V was shortened by 5 bases and J by 1 base, with 11 bases between the two germline ends. The germline CDR1 and CDR2 sequences are MNHEY and SVGAGI. CDR3 protein: CASSRGRENTEAFF. The DNA of the CDR3 is TGTGCCAGCAGTCGCGGACGGGAGAACACTGAAGCTTTCTTT.

This clone was observed once. The J gene is TRBJ2-1, the V gene TRBV9, with 12 positions matching TRBD1. This CDR3 is built from 16 residues. Unmatched junction bases numbered 3, after V lost 3 bases and J lost 2 bases. Looked up from germline, CDR1 is SGDLS and CDR2 is YYNGEE. CDR3 in DNA: TGTGCCAGCAGCGCGGGACAGGGGGCCGCCTACAATGAGCAGTTCTTC. Translation gives CASSAGQGAAYNEQFF.

The chain links TRBV3-1 (or the pseudogene TRBV3-2) to TRBJ2-1; possibly TRBD2 for D (6 bases). The CDR3 is 15 residues long. The germline V and J ends were trimmed by 1 base and 9 bases, with 16 bases remaining between them. The germline CDR1 and CDR2 sequences are LGHDT and YNNKEL (reference sequence). The CDR3 region has the DNA TGTGCCAGCAGCCAAGGGAGCGGGCCGCAGGGTGAGCAGTTCTTC. It codes for CASSQGSGPQGEQFF.

The chain has TRBV7-9 and TRBJ2-1; D is perhaps TRBD1 (5 bases). Per the germline V gene, CDR1 is SEHNR and CDR2 is FQNEAQ (reference sequence). The CDR3 covers 14 residues. The V end lost 5 bases, the J end lost 6 bases, and 14 bases lay between the germline ends. Here the CDR3 reads CASSGRTRGNEQFF. The CDR3 DNA reads TGTGCCAGCAGCGGCAGGACAAGGGGCAATGAGCAGTTCTTC.

This chain joins TRBV7-8 and TRBJ1-1, with TRBD1 as a possible D gene (6 bases). Looked up from germline, CDR1 is SGHVS and CDR2 is FQNEAQ. The CDR3 is 18 amino acids. V was shortened by 2 bases and J by 0 bases, with 19 bases between the two germline ends. The CDR3 DNA sequence: TGTGCCAGCAGCTTATACAGCGGAGGCGGGGGCTTGAACACTGAAGCTTTCTTT. Its protein product is CASSLYSGGGGLNTEAFF.

The J gene is TRBJ2-5, the V gene TRBV10-2; possibly TRBD2 for D (5 bases). This CDR3 has 13 amino acids. Germline values: CDR1 WSHSY, CDR2 SAAADI. Trimming cost V 2 bases and J 4 bases, with 8 bases left between them. The CDR3 DNA sequence: TGCGCCAGCAGTGAGACGGGGAGAGAGACCCAGTACTTC. Protein sequence: CASSETGRETQYF.

The chain is built from TRBV25-1 and TRBJ2-1; no clear D gene. V was pared by 8 bases and J by 4 bases, with 21 bases between. The length of the CDR3 is 16 residues. Germline V gives CDR1 MGHDK, CDR2 SYGVNS. In DNA form, the CDR3 reads TGTGCCAGCGCGCCTGAATCTGGTAAAACGTACAATGAGCAGTTCTTC. Residues: CASAPESGKTYNEQFF. The entire variable domain, with the rest obtained from reference TRBV25-1 and TRBJ2-1, is as follows: EADIYQTPRYLVIGTGKKITLECSQTMGHDKMYWYQQDPGMELHLIHYSYGVNSTEKGDLSSESTVSRIRTEHFPLTLESARPSHTSQYLCASAPESGKTYNEQFFGPGTRLTVL.

This chain links TRBV9 with TRBJ2-4; the D is unclear. V was clipped by 10 bases and J by 0 bases, with 14 bases between them. Germline loops: CDR1 SGDLS, CDR2 YYNGEE. This CDR3 comprises 14 residues. CDR3 sequence (DNA): TGTGCCTCCTCCCCTACGCTAGCCAAAAACATTCAGTACTTC. This codes for CASSPTLAKNIQYF.

Written as DNA, the CDR3 is TGTGCCACCGCCCGCCCTAGCGGACCCTCCTACGAGCAGTACTTC. As protein: CATARPSGPSYEQYF. The chain uses TRBV19 and TRBJ2-7; 7 nucleotides agree with TRBD2. Unmatched junction bases numbered 12, after V lost 10 bases and J lost 0 bases. The CDR3 sequence is 15 residues long. Germline CDR1 reads LNHDA; CDR2 reads SQIVND (reference sequence).

V and J are TRBV24-1 and TRBJ2-1, with TRBD1 identical over 8 bases. J was trimmed by 3 bases and V by 2 bases; bases with no gene match: 5. This CDR3 contains 16 residues. The germline V gene encodes CDR1 KGHDR and CDR2 SFDVKD. CDR3 in amino acids: CATSDSSTGVYNEQFF. In DNA form, the CDR3 reads TGTGCCACCAGTGATTCGTCGACAGGGGTCTACAATGAGCAGTTCTTC.